One and the same sample provided the 2 T cell receptor beta chains below, sequenced in a study of cytomegalovirus exposure and HLA in healthy donors. This PCR relied on a set of 60 Vbeta primers and 13 Jbeta primers. Profiling relied on immunoSEQ multiplex PCR, and the TCRdb table lists in-frame clones only, not all of them. The sample has about 260,000 clones; roughly 86% are singletons. Input material: PBMCs. Receptors were obtained from a woman aged 35 to 49 in good health and CMV-seropositive.

V and J are TRBV28 and TRBJ1-2; 10 bases map to TRBD1. CDR1 is MDHEN and CDR2 is SYDVKM in the germline V gene. The trim removed 2 bases at V and 4 bases at J, leaving 1 base unmatched. This CDR3 is built from 14 residues. CDR3 nucleotides: TGTGCCAGCAGTTTAGGGACAGGGGCCTATGGCTACACCTTC. Encoded protein: CASSLGTGAYGYTF.

This clone was detected once. The chain uses TRBV10-3 and TRBJ2-1; 7 nucleotides align to TRBD1. After removal of 6 bases from V and 4 bases from J, the junction contained 9 bases not matched to a gene. This CDR3 comprises 15 residues. CDR1 and CDR2 from the germline V gene are ENHRY and SYGVKD. In DNA form, the CDR3 reads TGTGCCATCAGCGATAGACAGGGCGCGTACAATGAGCAGTTCTTC. Encoded protein: CAISDRQGAYNEQFF.